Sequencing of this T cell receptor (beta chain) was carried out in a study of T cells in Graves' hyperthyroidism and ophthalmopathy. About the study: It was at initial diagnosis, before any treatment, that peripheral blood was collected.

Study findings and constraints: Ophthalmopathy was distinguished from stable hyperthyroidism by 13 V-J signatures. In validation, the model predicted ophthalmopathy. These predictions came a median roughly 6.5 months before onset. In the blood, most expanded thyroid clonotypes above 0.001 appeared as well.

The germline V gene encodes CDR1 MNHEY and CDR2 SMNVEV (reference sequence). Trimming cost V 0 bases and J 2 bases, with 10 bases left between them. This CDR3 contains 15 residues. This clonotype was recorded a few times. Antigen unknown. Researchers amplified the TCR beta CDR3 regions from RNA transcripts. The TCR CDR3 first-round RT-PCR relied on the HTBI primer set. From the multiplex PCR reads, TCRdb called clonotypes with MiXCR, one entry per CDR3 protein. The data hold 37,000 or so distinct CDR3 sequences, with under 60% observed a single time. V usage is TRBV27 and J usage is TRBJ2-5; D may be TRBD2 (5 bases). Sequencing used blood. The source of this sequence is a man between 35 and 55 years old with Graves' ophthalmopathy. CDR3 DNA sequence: TGTGCCAGCAGTTTATCGAGGGCGGTACAAGAGACCCAGTACTTC. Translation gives CASSLSRAVQETQYF.